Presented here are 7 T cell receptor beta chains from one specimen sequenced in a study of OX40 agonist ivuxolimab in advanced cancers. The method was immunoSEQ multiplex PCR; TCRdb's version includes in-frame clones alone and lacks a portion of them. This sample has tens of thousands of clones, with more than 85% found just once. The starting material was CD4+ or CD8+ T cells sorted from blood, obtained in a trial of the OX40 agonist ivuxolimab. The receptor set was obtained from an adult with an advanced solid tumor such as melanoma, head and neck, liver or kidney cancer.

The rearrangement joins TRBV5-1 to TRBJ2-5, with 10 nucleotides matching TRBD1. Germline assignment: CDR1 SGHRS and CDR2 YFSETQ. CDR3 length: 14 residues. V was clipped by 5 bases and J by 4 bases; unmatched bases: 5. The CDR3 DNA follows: TGCGCCAGCAGAAACGGACAGGGGGGAGAGACCCAGTACTTC. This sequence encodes CASRNGQGGETQYF. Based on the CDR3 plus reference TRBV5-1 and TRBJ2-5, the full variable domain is KAGVTQTPRYLIKTRGQQVTLSCSPISGHRSVSWYQQTPGQGLQFLFEYFSETQRNKGNFPGRFSGRQFSNSRSEMNVSTLELGDSALYLCASRNGQGGETQYFGPGTRLLVL.

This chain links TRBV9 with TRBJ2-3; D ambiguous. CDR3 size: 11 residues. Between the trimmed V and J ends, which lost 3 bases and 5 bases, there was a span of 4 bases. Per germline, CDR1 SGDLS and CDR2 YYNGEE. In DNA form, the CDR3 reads TGTGCCAGCAGCGGACAAGATACGCAGTATTTT. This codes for CASSGQDTQYF.

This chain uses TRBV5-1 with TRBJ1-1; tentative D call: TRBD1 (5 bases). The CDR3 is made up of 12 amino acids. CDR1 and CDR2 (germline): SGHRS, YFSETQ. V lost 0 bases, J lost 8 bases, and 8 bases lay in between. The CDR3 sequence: CASSLDRTEAFF. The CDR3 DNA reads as TGCGCCAGCAGCTTGGACAGGACCGAAGCTTTCTTT. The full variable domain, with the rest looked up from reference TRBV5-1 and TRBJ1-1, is KAGVTQTPRYLIKTRGQQVTLSCSPISGHRSVSWYQQTPGQGLQFLFEYFSETQRNKGNFPGRFSGRQFSNSRSEMNVSTLELGDSALYLCASSLDRTEAFFGQGTRLTVV.

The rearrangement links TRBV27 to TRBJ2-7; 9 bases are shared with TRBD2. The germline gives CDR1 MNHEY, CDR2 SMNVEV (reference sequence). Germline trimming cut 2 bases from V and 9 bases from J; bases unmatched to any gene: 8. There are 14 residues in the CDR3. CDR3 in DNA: TGTGCCAGCAGTTTAGGCGGGAGGGTCCCACGGCAGTACTTC. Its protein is CASSLGGRVPRQYF.

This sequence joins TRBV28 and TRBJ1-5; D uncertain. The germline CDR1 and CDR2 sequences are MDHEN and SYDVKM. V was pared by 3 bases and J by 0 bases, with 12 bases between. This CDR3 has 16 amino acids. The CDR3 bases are TGTGCCAGCAGTTTTGGGAAGCAATATAGCAATCAGCCCCAGCATTTT. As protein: CASSFGKQYSNQPQHF.

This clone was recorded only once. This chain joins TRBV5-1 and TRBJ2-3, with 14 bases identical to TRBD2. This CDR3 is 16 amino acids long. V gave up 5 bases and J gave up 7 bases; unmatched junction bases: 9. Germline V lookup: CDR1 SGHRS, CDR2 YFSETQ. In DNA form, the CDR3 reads TGCGCCAGCAGTTACGGGACTAGCGGGAGTCTAAATACGCAGTATTTT. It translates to CASSYGTSGSLNTQYF. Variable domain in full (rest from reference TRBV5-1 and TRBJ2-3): KAGVTQTPRYLIKTRGQQVTLSCSPISGHRSVSWYQQTPGQGLQFLFEYFSETQRNKGNFPGRFSGRQFSNSRSEMNVSTLELGDSALYLCASSYGTSGSLNTQYFGPGTRLTVL.

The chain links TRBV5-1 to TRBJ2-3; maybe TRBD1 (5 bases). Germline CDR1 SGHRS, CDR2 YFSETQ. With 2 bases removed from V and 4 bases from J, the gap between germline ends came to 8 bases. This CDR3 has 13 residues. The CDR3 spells CASSLGDADTQYF. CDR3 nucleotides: TGCGCCAGCAGCTTAGGGGATGCAGATACGCAGTATTTT.